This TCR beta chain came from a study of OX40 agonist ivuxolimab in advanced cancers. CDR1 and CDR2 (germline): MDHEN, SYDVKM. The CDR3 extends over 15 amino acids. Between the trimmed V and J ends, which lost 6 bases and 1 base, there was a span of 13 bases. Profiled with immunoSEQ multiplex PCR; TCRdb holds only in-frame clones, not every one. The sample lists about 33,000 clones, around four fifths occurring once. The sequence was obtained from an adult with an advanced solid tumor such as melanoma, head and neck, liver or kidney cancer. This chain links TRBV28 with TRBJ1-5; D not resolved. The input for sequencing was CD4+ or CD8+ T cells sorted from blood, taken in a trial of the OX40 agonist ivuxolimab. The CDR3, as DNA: TGTGCCAGCAGCAAGACGACGGCCAGCAATCAGCCCCAGCATTTT. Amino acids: CASSKTTASNQPQHF. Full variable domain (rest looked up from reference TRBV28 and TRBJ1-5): DVKVTQSSRYLVKRTGEKVFLECVQDMDHENMFWYRQDPGLGLRLIYFSYDVKMKEKGDIPEGYSVSREKKERFSLILESASTNQTSMYLCASSKTTASNQPQHFGDGTRLSIL.